Listed here are 16 T cell receptor beta chains from one sample, sequenced in a study of T cells in Graves' hyperthyroidism and ophthalmopathy. RNA transcripts were the template for amplifying TCR beta CDR3 regions. The HTBI primer set was used in a first-round RT-PCR of the TCR CDR3. TCRdb analysed the multiplex PCR reads with MiXCR anew, one entry per CDR3 protein. The sample includes about 740,000 distinct CDR3 sequences, 13% to 15% of them seen just once. Sequenced sample: blood. The receptors originated from a woman younger than 35 with Graves' hyperthyroidism.

The sample holds many counts of this clonotype. The V and J genes are TRBV12-3 or TRBV12-4 and TRBJ1-4; TRBD1 aligns across 9 bases. This CDR3 has 14 amino acids. V shed 7 bases, J shed 5 bases, and the junction held 5 bases outside the gene matches. The CDR3 coding sequence is TGTGCCAGCAATAACAGGGGGCTGAATGAAAAACTGTTTTTT. Protein sequence: CASNNRGLNEKLFF.

This clonotype was counted only a few times. The chain combines TRBV29-1 with TRBJ2-7; a possible D gene is TRBD1 (5 bases). Germline V lookup: CDR1 SQVTM, CDR2 ANQGSEA. This CDR3 is 12 amino acids long. The CDR3 protein is CSISAGPYEQYF. The CDR3 DNA reads as TGCAGTATATCAGCAGGGCCCTACGAGCAGTACTTC.

This chain links TRBV19 with TRBJ2-4; 9 bases agree with TRBD1. V was pared by 6 bases and J by 4 bases, with 10 bases of the junction left unmatched. The CDR3 runs to 16 residues. Germline CDR1 LNHDA, CDR2 SQIVND (reference sequence). CDR3 DNA sequence: TGTGCCAGTAGCACCCTTAGAGGACAGGGGAAAAACATTCAGTACTTC. Protein: CASSTLRGQGKNIQYF. The variable domain in full, with the rest retrieved from reference TRBV19 and TRBJ2-4, is DGGITQSPKYLFRKEGQNVTLSCEQNLNHDAMYWYRQDPGQGLRLIYYSQIVNDFQKGDIAEGYSVSREKKESFPLTVTSAQKNPTAFYLCASSTLRGQGKNIQYFGAGTRLSVL.

The sample holds a few counts of this clonotype. V gene TRBV20-1 combines with J gene TRBJ1-2; D ambiguous. Trimming took off 6 bases at V and 7 bases at J, with 15 bases between the two ends. The CDR3 has 12 amino acids. Germline loops: CDR1 DFQATT, CDR2 SNEGSKA (reference sequence). Written as DNA, the CDR3 is TGCAGTGCCTACGGCGGGGTTGGTGGCTACACCTTC. Residues: CSAYGGVGGYTF.

With regard to this clonotype: A much bigger clone sits one base away, suggesting this may be a read error. The chain couples TRBV6-1 to TRBJ2-1; 8 bases line up with TRBD1. The CDR3 has 14 residues. Germline CDR1 is MNHNS and CDR2 is SASEGT. CDR3 DNA sequence: TGTGCCAGCGGTGACAGGGGTCCGCGAAATGAGCAGTTCTTC. This translates into CASGDRGPRNEQFF.

This clonotype was seen repeatedly, ten times or more. The J gene is TRBJ2-1, the V gene TRBV11-2; TRBD2 agrees at 7 bases. Germline V gene sequence: CDR1 SGHAT, CDR2 FQNNGV. The V and J ends lost 4 bases and 0 bases, in that order; junction bases with no gene match: 6. The CDR3 is 16 residues long. CDR3 loop: CASSSRTRSSYNEQFF. The CDR3, as DNA: TGTGCCAGCAGCTCCCGGACTAGAAGCTCCTACAATGAGCAGTTCTTC.

This clonotype turned up a few times. The V and J genes are TRBV27 and TRBJ1-1; 7 positions agree with TRBD1. J gave up 0 bases and V 5 bases, and 6 bases lay outside the gene matches. Germline assignment: CDR1 MNHEY and CDR2 SMNVEV (reference sequence). The CDR3 is 15 amino acids. The CDR3 region is CASSPRDRMNTEAFF. The DNA for the CDR3 is TGTGCCAGCAGTCCCCGGGACAGAATGAACACTGAAGCTTTCTTT.

This clonotype was observed at least ten times. This sequence joins TRBV27 and TRBJ2-1; tentative D call: TRBD2 (5 bases). Germline-derived CDR1 and CDR2 are MNHEY and SMNVEV (reference sequence). Between the trimmed V and J ends, which lost 0 bases and 5 bases, there was a span of 11 bases. The CDR3 extends over 15 amino acids. CDR3 sequence (DNA): TGTGCCAGCAGTTTATCACGGACTTTACACAATGAGCAGTTCTTC. Translated, it gives CASSLSRTLHNEQFF.

Many counts were recorded for this clonotype. The rearrangement joins TRBV2 to TRBJ2-1, with 10 bases lining up with TRBD2. Germline CDR1 and CDR2: SNHLY and FYNNEI. The V gene end was trimmed by 3 bases and the J gene end by 11 bases; junction bases not matched to a gene: 7. The CDR3 is made up of 14 amino acids. In DNA form, the CDR3 reads TGTGCCAGCAGTGAGAGTCTAGCGGGAGCCAAGCAGTTCTTC. Its protein product is CASSESLAGAKQFF.

This clonotype was seen repeatedly, ten times or more. The rearrangement links TRBV4-1 to TRBJ2-3; 11 bases match TRBD1. CDR3 length: 19 residues. The ends lost 4 bases at V and 5 bases at J; junction bases unmatched: 17. Germline values: CDR1 MGHRA, CDR2 YSYEKL. The CDR3 protein is CASSRIGQGASILGDTQYF. The CDR3 coding sequence is TGCGCCAGCAGCCGGATAGGACAGGGGGCGTCGATCTTGGGAGATACGCAGTATTTT.

The V call is TRBV7-2, the J call TRBJ1-6; D gene uncertain. Germline V lookup: CDR1 SGHTA, CDR2 FQGNSA. The CDR3 is 15 residues long. Trimming stripped 2 bases from V and 7 bases from J, with 12 bases between. CDR3 residues: CASSLMRPGNSPLHF. The CDR3 nucleotides read TGTGCCAGCAGCTTAATGAGGCCCGGCAATTCACCCCTCCACTTT.

There are a few counts of this clonotype. This rearrangement joins TRBV28 to TRBJ1-5, with unresolved D. V lost 5 bases, J lost 3 bases, and 14 bases lay in between. Germline CDR1 MDHEN, CDR2 SYDVKM. This CDR3 comprises 15 residues. CDR3 DNA: TGTGCCAGCAGTACTTACGGGCCGGTCAATCAGCCCCAGCATTTT. As protein: CASSTYGPVNQPQHF.

This clonotype showed up just once. This may arise from a read error, as a much more abundant clone is one base away. The V gene is TRBV6-2 or TRBV6-3, the J gene TRBJ2-2; D unclear. V shed 8 bases and J shed 5 bases, with 18 bases lying between them. The germline V gene encodes CDR1 MNHEY and CDR2 SVGEGT. This CDR3 has 15 amino acids. CDR3 amino acids: CASGDSGRDTGELFF. DNA for the CDR3: TGTGCCAGCGGTGACTCGGGCCGAGATACCGGGGAGCTGTTTTTT.

This clonotype was seen at least ten times. The V call is TRBV10-1, the J call TRBJ2-1; D is perhaps TRBD2 (6 bases). Looked up from germline, CDR1 is WNHNN and CDR2 is SYGVQD (reference sequence). This CDR3 region has 15 residues. Trimming cost V 6 bases and J 6 bases, with 18 bases left between them. The CDR3 reads CASRAGPEGSNEQFF. DNA for the CDR3: TGCGCCAGCAGGGCGGGACCTGAAGGAAGCAATGAGCAGTTCTTC.

This clonotype came up a few times. The chain couples TRBV15 to TRBJ2-2; TRBD2 matches 14 bases. This CDR3 has 18 residues. The J segment lost 2 bases and the V segment lost 5 bases, leaving 7 bases of the junction unmatched. From germline, CDR1 is LNHNV and CDR2 YYDKDF (reference sequence). Here the CDR3 reads CATSGGLAGAPNTGELFF. The CDR3 coding sequence is TGTGCCACCAGCGGGGGACTAGCGGGAGCCCCAAACACCGGGGAGCTGTTTTTT.

The chain joins TRBV2 to TRBJ2-7; the match to TRBD2 covers 8 bases. Germline V gene lookup returns CDR1 SNHLY and CDR2 FYNNEI. The CDR3 is made up of 14 amino acids. The trim removed 7 bases at V and 3 bases at J, leaving 8 bases unmatched. The CDR3 protein is CASNSRGLVYEQYF. As DNA, the CDR3 is TGTGCCAGCAATTCTAGGGGACTAGTCTACGAGCAGTACTTC. Full variable domain (remainder filled in from reference TRBV2 and TRBJ2-7): EPEVTQTPSHQVTQMGQEVILRCVPISNHLYFYWYRQILGQKVEFLVSFYNNEISEKSEIFDDQFSVERPDGSNFTLKIRSTKLEDSAMYFCASNSRGLVYEQYFGPGTRLTVT.